The 10 T cell receptor beta chains presented below share a single source sample, sequenced in a study of Ad26.COV2.S vaccination and SARS-CoV-2 variants. Indicated treatment: over 15 received Ad26.COV2.S at low or high dose, single or two shots; 5 received placebo; per-sample allocation not given. Material that was analyzed had been drawn on day 63 after the first vaccine or placebo injection. TCRdb's table, derived via immunoSEQ multiplex PCR, lists solely in-frame clones and lacks some. The sample has a few hundred thousand clones; less than 95% are singletons. The material sequenced was peripheral blood, taken in a trial of Ad26.COV2.S vaccine versus placebo. These receptors all come from a person aged 18 to 59 who received the Ad26.COV2.S COVID-19 vaccine or a placebo.

As regards this clone: The junction does not match germline at one end; this may be a read error. Written as DNA, the CDR3 is TGTGCCAGCAGCGAAGGGGGCCGTAGGGACAATGAGCAGTTCTTC. Protein product: CASSEGGRRDNEQFF. The rearrangement joins TRBV2 to TRBJ2-1, with 7 bases aligning to TRBD1. Germline V lookup: CDR1 SNHLY, CDR2 FYNNEI. CDR3 length: 15 amino acids.

This clone was detected a few times. The V and J genes are TRBV15 and TRBJ2-7; tentative D call: TRBD2 (5 bases). Germline V lookup: CDR1 LNHNV, CDR2 YYDKDF (reference sequence). V gave up 0 bases and J gave up 0 bases, with 9 bases separating them. This CDR3 contains 15 residues. The chain's CDR3 is CATSRDPDFSYEQYF. CDR3 nucleotides: TGTGCCACCAGCAGAGATCCGGACTTCTCCTACGAGCAGTACTTC. Full variable domain (outside the CDR3, taken from reference TRBV15 and TRBJ2-7): DAMVIQNPRYQVTQFGKPVTLSCSQTLNHNVMYWYQQKSSQAPKLLFHYYDKDFNNEADTPDNFQSRRPNTSFCFLDIRSPGLGDTAMYLCATSRDPDFSYEQYFGPGTRLTVT.

The chain combines TRBV5-4 with TRBJ1-5; D not resolved. With 2 bases removed from V and 5 bases from J, the gap between germline ends came to 8 bases. This CDR3 has 13 amino acids. Germline lookup yields CDR1 SGHNT and CDR2 YYREEE (reference sequence). The CDR3 DNA is TGTGCCAGCAGCTTAGGAACTGATCAGCCCCAGCATTTT. Protein: CASSLGTDQPQHF.

This clone was counted a few times. J is TRBJ2-5 and V is TRBV6-7; TRBD1 might be the D (5 bases). TRBV6-7 is placed among ORFs of uncertain function. V was trimmed by 3 bases and J by 5 bases, leaving 19 bases between them. The CDR3 is made up of 16 amino acids. In DNA, the CDR3 is TGTGCCAGCAGTTATAGTGATACGGGCAGGGTGGAGACCCAGTACTTC. Encoded protein: CASSYSDTGRVETQYF.

The V call is TRBV7-8, the J call TRBJ2-7; 8 nucleotides line up with TRBD2. Germline loops: CDR1 SGHVS, CDR2 FQNEAQ. This CDR3 region has 15 residues. After removal of 7 bases from V and 11 bases from J, the junction contained 19 bases not matched to a gene. DNA for the CDR3: TGTGCCAGCACCCTCTCCACTAGCGGCCCACCTCCGAAGTACTTC. Its protein is CASTLSTSGPPPKYF.

V and J are TRBV2 and TRBJ1-4; D gene unclear. This CDR3 region has 14 residues. The germline V gene encodes CDR1 SNHLY and CDR2 FYNNEI. The V end lost 7 bases, the J end lost 2 bases, and 11 bases lay between the germline ends. As DNA, the CDR3 is TGTGCCAGCAAGGAGGAAACGACTAATGAAAAACTGTTTTTT. It yields the protein CASKEETTNEKLFF.

This rearrangement joins TRBV5-1 to TRBJ2-4; D uncertain. This CDR3 has 16 amino acids. Trimming removed 0 bases from V and 0 bases from J, with 10 bases in between. Germline V gives CDR1 SGHRS, CDR2 YFSETQ. In nucleotides, the CDR3 is TGCGCCAGCAGCTTGGTGTCGAGGCTAGCCAAAAACATTCAGTACTTC. It yields the protein CASSLVSRLAKNIQYF. Using reference TRBV5-1 and TRBJ2-4 for the parts outside the CDR3, the full variable domain is KAGVTQTPRYLIKTRGQQVTLSCSPISGHRSVSWYQQTPGQGLQFLFEYFSETQRNKGNFPGRFSGRQFSNSRSEMNVSTLELGDSALYLCASSLVSRLAKNIQYFGAGTRLSVL.

The V call is TRBV15, the J call TRBJ2-1, with TRBD2 identical over 7 bases. V shed 0 bases and J 6 bases; nucleotides not matched to a gene: 5. The CDR3 spans 15 residues. Germline V gives CDR1 LNHNV, CDR2 YYDKDF (reference sequence). The CDR3 sequence: CATSRDRGRANEQFF. The DNA for the CDR3 is TGTGCCACCAGCAGAGATAGAGGGAGGGCCAATGAGCAGTTCTTC.

The gene calls are TRBV11-2 and TRBJ1-2; possibly TRBD1 for D (5 bases). The germline CDR1 and CDR2 sequences are SGHAT and FQNNGV. The CDR3 has 14 residues. V lost 5 bases, J lost 7 bases, and 17 bases lay in between. As DNA, the CDR3 is TGTGCCAGCAGCCTCGTCGGCCGAAGGGGTGGCTACACCTTC. Translating gives CASSLVGRRGGYTF.

Only a few counts were recorded for this clone. The CDR3 region is CSVGHRGITEAFF. The CDR3 bases are TGCAGCGTTGGCCACAGGGGGATCACTGAAGCTTTCTTT. This chain connects TRBV29-1 to TRBJ1-1; TRBD1 agrees at 8 bases. The trim removed 4 bases at V and 4 bases at J, leaving 5 bases unmatched. Per the germline V gene, CDR1 is SQVTM and CDR2 is ANQGSEA. CDR3 length: 13 amino acids.